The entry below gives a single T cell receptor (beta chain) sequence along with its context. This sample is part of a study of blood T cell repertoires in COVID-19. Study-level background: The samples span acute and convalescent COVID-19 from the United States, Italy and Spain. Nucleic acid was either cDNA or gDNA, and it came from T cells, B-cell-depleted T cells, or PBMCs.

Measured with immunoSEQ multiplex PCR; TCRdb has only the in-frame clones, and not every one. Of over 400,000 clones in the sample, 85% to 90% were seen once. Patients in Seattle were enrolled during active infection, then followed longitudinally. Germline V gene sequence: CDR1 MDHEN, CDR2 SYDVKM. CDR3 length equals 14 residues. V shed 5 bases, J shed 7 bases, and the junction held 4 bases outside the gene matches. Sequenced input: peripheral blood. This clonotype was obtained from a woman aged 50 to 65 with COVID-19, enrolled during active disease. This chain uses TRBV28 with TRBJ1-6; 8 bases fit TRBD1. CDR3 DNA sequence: TGTGCCAGCAGTCCGGGACAGGCCAATTCACCCCTCCACTTT. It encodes CASSPGQANSPLHF.